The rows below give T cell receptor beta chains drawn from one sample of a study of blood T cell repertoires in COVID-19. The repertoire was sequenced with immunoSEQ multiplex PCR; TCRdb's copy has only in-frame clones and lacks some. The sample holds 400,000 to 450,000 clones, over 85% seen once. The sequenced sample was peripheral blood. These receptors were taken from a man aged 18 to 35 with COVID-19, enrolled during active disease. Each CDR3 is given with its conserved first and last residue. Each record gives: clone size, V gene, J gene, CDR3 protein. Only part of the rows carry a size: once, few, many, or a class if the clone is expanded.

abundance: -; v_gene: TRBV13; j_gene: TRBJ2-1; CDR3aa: CASSPPGQKYNEQFF
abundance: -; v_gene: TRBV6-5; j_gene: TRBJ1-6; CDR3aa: CASSSWDRNSPLHF
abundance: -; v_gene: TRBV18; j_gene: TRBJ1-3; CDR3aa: CASSLPTGEFGNTIYF
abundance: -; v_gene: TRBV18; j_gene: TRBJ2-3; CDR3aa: CASSSGTSGGTSTDTQYF
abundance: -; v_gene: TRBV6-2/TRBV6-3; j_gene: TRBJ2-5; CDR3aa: CASSHGLAGGQETQYF
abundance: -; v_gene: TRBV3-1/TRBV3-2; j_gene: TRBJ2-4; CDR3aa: CASSLNSPTSGNKNIQYF
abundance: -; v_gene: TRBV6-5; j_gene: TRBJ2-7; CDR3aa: CASSKGTGSYEQYF
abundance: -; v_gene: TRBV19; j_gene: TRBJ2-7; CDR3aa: CASSGTGASYEQYF
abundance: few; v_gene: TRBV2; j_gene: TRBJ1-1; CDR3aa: CASSQWTRLKAFF
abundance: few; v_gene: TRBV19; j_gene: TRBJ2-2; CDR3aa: CATGPGAGELFF
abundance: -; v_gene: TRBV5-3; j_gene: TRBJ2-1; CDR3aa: CARSPPKTSGRPVEQFF
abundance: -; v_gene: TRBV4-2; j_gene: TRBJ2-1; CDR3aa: CASSQDGTSGNNEQFF
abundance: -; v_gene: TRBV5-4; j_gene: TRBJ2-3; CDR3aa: CASSHGTVTDTQYF
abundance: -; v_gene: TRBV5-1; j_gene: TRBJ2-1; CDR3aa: CASSLVPTREGRGEQFF
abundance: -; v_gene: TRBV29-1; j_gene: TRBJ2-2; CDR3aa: CSVGTGGGTGELFF
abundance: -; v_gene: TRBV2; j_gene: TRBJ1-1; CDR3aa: CASRVGQGGTEAFF
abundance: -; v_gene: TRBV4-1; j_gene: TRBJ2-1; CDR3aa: CASSQDIPSKNEQFF
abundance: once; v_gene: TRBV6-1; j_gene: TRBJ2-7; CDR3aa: CASSEIERIAQYF
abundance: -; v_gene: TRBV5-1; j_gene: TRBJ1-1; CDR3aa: CASSLQVLNTEAFF
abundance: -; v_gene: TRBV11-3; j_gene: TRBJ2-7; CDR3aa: CASSVRQGEYEQYF
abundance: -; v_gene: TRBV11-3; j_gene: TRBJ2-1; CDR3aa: CASSVLGLAVNNEQFF
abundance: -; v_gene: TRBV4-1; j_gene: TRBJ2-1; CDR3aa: CASNQGPSYNEQFF
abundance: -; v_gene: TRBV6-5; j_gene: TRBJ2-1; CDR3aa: CASRRDRVSNEQFF